One sample yielded the 17 T cell receptor beta chains listed below, sequenced in a study of beta chain features in type 1 diabetes. These TCRs' antigens remain unknown. Study conclusions and caveats: Patients with Type 1 diabetes showed moderately but significantly shorter TCRB CDR3s in all four CD4+ subsets.

What was sequenced were expressed TCRB transcripts, since all of the isolated RNA had been reverse transcribed. The assay was immunoSEQ multiplex PCR, and TCRdb's table has in-frame clones only and misses some. The data hold about 650,000 clones, with roughly 12% observed a single time. The sequenced material came from naive CD4+ T cells from blood. These receptors were taken from a man under 40 with type 1 diabetes.

The V and J genes are TRBV7-9 and TRBJ2-2; no reliable D call. Deletions cut 2 bases from V and 6 bases from J, with 7 bases between. Per germline, CDR1 SEHNR and CDR2 FQNEAQ (reference sequence). This CDR3 spans 13 amino acids. This chain's CDR3 is CASSLTEAGELFF. The CDR3 DNA reads TGTGCCAGCAGCTTAACAGAGGCCGGGGAGCTGTTTTTT.

This clone was found a few times. The rearrangement joins TRBV2 to TRBJ1-4, with TRBD1 matching 8 bases. Germline V CDR1 and CDR2: SNHLY, FYNNEI. J was trimmed by 7 bases and V by 6 bases; bases with no gene match: 7. The CDR3 spans 14 residues. CDR3 DNA sequence: TGTGCCAGCAGCAGACAGGGGTCCTCTGAAAAACTGTTTTTT. Amino acid sequence: CASSRQGSSEKLFF. Using reference TRBV2 and TRBJ1-4 for the parts outside the CDR3, the full variable domain is EPEVTQTPSHQVTQMGQEVILRCVPISNHLYFYWYRQILGQKVEFLVSFYNNEISEKSEIFDDQFSVERPDGSNFTLKIRSTKLEDSAMYFCASSRQGSSEKLFFGSGTQLSVL.

The chain links TRBV9 to TRBJ2-1, with D hard to call. CDR1 is SGDLS and CDR2 is YYNGEE in the germline V gene. Trimming stripped 1 base from V and 0 bases from J, with 11 bases between. This CDR3 has 16 residues. In DNA, the CDR3 is TGTGCCAGCAGCGTACTAGGTAGGAGCTCCTACAATGAGCAGTTCTTC. It yields the protein CASSVLGRSSYNEQFF.

This clone was seen a handful of times. The genes are TRBV25-1 and TRBJ2-7; perhaps TRBD2 as D (5 bases). V gave up 1 base and J gave up 6 bases, with 7 bases separating them. Germline CDR1 reads MGHDK; CDR2 reads SYGVNS. This CDR3 comprises 12 residues. DNA for the CDR3: TGTGCCAGCAGTGAATTCCGGGGCGAGCAGTACTTC. Translated, it gives CASSEFRGEQYF.

The chain carries TRBV18 and TRBJ2-7; D perhaps matches TRBD2 (5 bases). The CDR3 is 15 residues long. CDR1 is KGHSH and CDR2 is LQKENI in the germline V gene. The V and J ends lost 0 bases and 2 bases respectively, with 11 bases between them. The DNA for the CDR3 is TGTGCCAGCTCACCACCGGGAGACGCCGCCTACGAGCAGTACTTC. Protein product: CASSPPGDAAYEQYF.

The rearrangement uses TRBV2 and TRBJ2-5, with D unclear. CDR3 length equals 13 residues. Deletions cut 7 bases from V and 2 bases from J, with 11 bases between. Germline CDR1 and CDR2: SNHLY and FYNNEI. The CDR3 protein is CASNWVTQETQYF. For the CDR3, the DNA is TGTGCCAGCAACTGGGTGACTCAAGAGACCCAGTACTTC.

A few counts support this clone. Other DNA sequences in the sample encode the same CDR3. The chain joins TRBV9 to TRBJ2-3; D gene uncertain. The CDR3 has 16 amino acids. Germline V gene data show CDR1 as SGDLS and CDR2 as YYNGEE. Trimming removed 0 bases from V and 0 bases from J, with 11 bases in between. The DNA of the CDR3 is TGTGCCAGCAGCGTAGTCGGCGGCCCTAGCACAGATACGCAGTATTTT. The encoded protein is CASSVVGGPSTDTQYF.

This clone was recorded a few times. The gene calls are TRBV2 and TRBJ2-4; possible D gene TRBD2, 6 bases. Trimming removed 1 base at V and 6 bases at J, with 10 bases between. Per the germline V gene, CDR1 is SNHLY and CDR2 is FYNNEI. The CDR3 has 14 amino acids. CDR3 DNA sequence: TGTGCCAGCAGTGAAGAAGGAGGGGCAAACATTCAGTACTTC. It translates to CASSEEGGANIQYF. Together with reference TRBV2 and TRBJ2-4, the CDR3 gives the full variable domain: EPEVTQTPSHQVTQMGQEVILRCVPISNHLYFYWYRQILGQKVEFLVSFYNNEISEKSEIFDDQFSVERPDGSNFTLKIRSTKLEDSAMYFCASSEEGGANIQYFGAGTRLSVL.

The chain carries TRBV12-5 and TRBJ1-1; 7 bases are shared with TRBD1. The CDR3 has 13 residues. CDR1 is LGHNT and CDR2 is FRNRAP in the germline V gene. The V gene end was trimmed by 7 bases and the J gene end by 1 base; junction bases not matched to a gene: 3. CDR3 sequence: CASEYRGNTEAFF. The DNA for the CDR3 is TGTGCTAGTGAATACAGGGGGAACACTGAAGCTTTCTTT.

This clone was observed a handful of times. The rearrangement joins TRBV30 to TRBJ2-3; no clear D gene. CDR3 length: 12 amino acids. The germline gives CDR1 GTSNPN, CDR2 SVGIG (reference sequence). V shed 0 bases and J shed 4 bases, with 5 bases lying between them. CDR3 protein: CAWSVYSDTQYF. The CDR3 DNA is TGTGCCTGGAGTGTATATTCAGATACGCAGTATTTT.

This clone occurred a few times. The genes are TRBV30 and TRBJ1-6; D gene ambiguous. Deletions cut 0 bases from V and 3 bases from J, with 15 bases between. The CDR3 loop spans 17 amino acids. In germline, CDR1 is GTSNPN, CDR2 SVGIG (reference sequence). CDR3 residues: CAWSVRAVSFYNSPLHF. In nucleotides, the CDR3 is TGTGCCTGGAGTGTACGGGCAGTTAGCTTCTATAATTCACCCCTCCACTTT.

Only a few counts were recorded for this clone. The rearrangement uses TRBV7-8 and TRBJ2-7; D possibly matches TRBD1 or TRBD2 (5 bases each). Germline CDR1 is SGHVS and CDR2 is FQNEAQ. Between the trimmed V and J ends, which lost 7 bases and 5 bases, there was a span of 21 bases. The length of the CDR3 is 15 residues. The CDR3 region is CASMNRGTGFDEQYF. CDR3 nucleotide sequence: TGTGCCAGCATGAACCGTGGGACGGGCTTCGACGAGCAGTACTTC.

This clone was recorded a few times. This rearrangement joins TRBV5-4 to TRBJ1-3, with D hard to call. The CDR3 has 12 amino acids. Trimming removed 1 base from V and 7 bases from J, with 6 bases in between. Looked up from germline, CDR1 is SGHNT and CDR2 is YYREEE (reference sequence). CDR3 in amino acids: CASSLNENTIYF. Written as DNA, the CDR3 is TGTGCCAGCAGCTTGAACGAGAACACCATATATTTT.

This clone came up a few times. The rearrangement joins TRBV5-1 to TRBJ2-7, with D unclear. Germline V CDR1 and CDR2: SGHRS, YFSETQ. This CDR3 comprises 13 residues. Trimming pared 3 bases from V and 7 bases from J, leaving 14 bases between. The CDR3 loop is CASSSGPMREQYF. CDR3 in DNA: TGCGCCAGCAGCTCGGGTCCGATGAGGGAGCAGTACTTC.

The chain combines TRBV19 with TRBJ1-2, with 7 bases identical to TRBD1. The V gene end was trimmed by 9 bases and the J gene end by 0 bases; junction bases not matched to a gene: 13. The CDR3 sequence is 16 residues long. CDR1 is LNHDA and CDR2 is SQIVND in the germline V gene (reference sequence). CDR3 bases: TGTGCCAGCCGAAACCCCGGGACAGTTACTAACTATGGCTACACCTTC. This gives the protein CASRNPGTVTNYGYTF.

The gene calls are TRBV7-8 and TRBJ1-6; TRBD1 matches 7 bases. CDR3 size: 16 residues. CDR1 and CDR2 (germline): SGHVS, FQNEAQ. The J segment lost 0 bases and the V segment lost 10 bases, leaving 9 bases of the junction unmatched. CDR3 sequence (DNA): TGTGCCACCCAGACAGGGACCCCCTCCTATAATTCACCCCTCCACTTT. Residues: CATQTGTPSYNSPLHF.

The sample holds a few counts of this clone. The rearrangement uses TRBV2 and TRBJ1-2; a weak D match, TRBD1 (5 bases). The germline CDR1 and CDR2 sequences are SNHLY and FYNNEI. There are 13 residues in the CDR3. V was cut by 7 bases and J by 4 bases, with 13 bases left in between. CDR3 nucleotides: TGTGCCAGCACCCAGGGAGATGCCTATGGCTACACCTTC. Encoded protein: CASTQGDAYGYTF.